The 28 T cell receptor beta chains listed next were all sequenced from one sample in a study of T cells in localized non-small cell lung cancer. The data were produced by immunoSEQ multiplex PCR, yet TCRdb's version contains in-frame clones alone and is incomplete. The table records around 35,000 clones, around four fifths of them present only once. The sample here was peripheral blood, taken before any cancer treatment. These receptors originate from a male donor at least 60 years old with stage III squamous cell lung carcinoma.

The rearrangement links TRBV6-5 to TRBJ1-1; D call uncertain. This CDR3 contains 13 residues. Trimming cost V 6 bases and J 1 base, with 9 bases left between them. Germline lookup yields CDR1 MNHEY and CDR2 SVGAGI. The CDR3 coding sequence is TGTGCCAGCAGCTCGGACGGGAACACTGAAGCTTTCTTT. It codes for CASSSDGNTEAFF.

V is TRBV9 and J is TRBJ2-1; 8 bases agree with TRBD2. Trimming cost V 7 bases and J 0 bases; bases outside gene matches: 9. The CDR3 covers 16 residues. Germline CDR1 SGDLS, CDR2 YYNGEE. CDR3: CASSPGGGLSYNEQFF. Written as DNA, the CDR3 is TGTGCCAGCTCCCCGGGAGGGGGACTCTCCTACAATGAGCAGTTCTTC.

The chain is built from TRBV7-3 and TRBJ1-6, with unresolved D. CDR3 length: 15 amino acids. CDR1 SGHTA and CDR2 FQGTGA come from the germline V gene. Deletions cut 2 bases from V and 7 bases from J, with 12 bases between. The CDR3: CASSLSSLVNSPLHF. Written as DNA, the CDR3 is TGTGCCAGCAGCTTATCCTCCTTGGTAAATTCACCCCTCCACTTT. Drawing the rest from reference TRBV7-3 and TRBJ1-6, the complete variable domain is GAGVSQTPSNKVTEKGKYVELRCDPISGHTALYWYRQSLGQGPEFLIYFQGTGAADDSGLPNDRFFAVRPEGSVSTLKIQRTERGDSAVYLCASSLSSLVNSPLHFGNGTRLTVT.

This chain uses TRBV30 with TRBJ2-5; D is unresolved. CDR1 and CDR2 (germline): GTSNPN, SVGIG (reference sequence). CDR3 length: 13 amino acids. Trimming left V 3 bases short and J 4 bases short, with 12 bases between. The CDR3, as DNA: TGTGCCTGGAGGGAGCGCGGTGGAGAGACCCAGTACTTC. This gives the protein CAWRERGGETQYF.

The chain has TRBV7-2 and TRBJ1-1; D is unresolved. From germline, CDR1 is SGHTA and CDR2 FQGNSA. Between the trimmed V and J ends, which lost 0 bases and 8 bases, there was a span of 10 bases. This CDR3 has 13 residues. The DNA of the CDR3 is TGTGCCAGCAGCTTAGCGCCGATAAACGAAGCTTTCTTT. This translates into CASSLAPINEAFF.

The chain has TRBV6-6 and TRBJ2-1; perhaps TRBD1 as D (6 bases). The CDR3 spans 16 residues. V lost 6 bases to trimming and J lost 0 bases, with 15 bases between them. Germline lookup yields CDR1 MNHNY and CDR2 SVGAGI (reference sequence). CDR3 region: CASSLVGHSSYNEQFF. Here the CDR3 DNA reads TGTGCCAGCAGCCTCGTGGGACACAGCTCCTACAATGAGCAGTTCTTC.

V and J are TRBV5-1 and TRBJ2-2; D call uncertain. The CDR3 has 13 residues. Germline lookup yields CDR1 SGHRS and CDR2 YFSETQ. The V end was cut by 4 bases, the J end by 5 bases, with 9 bases between. CDR3 region: CASSKVGTGELFF. CDR3 DNA sequence: TGCGCCAGCAGCAAAGTCGGGACCGGGGAGCTGTTTTTT.

The chain combines TRBV11-2 with TRBJ1-1, with a weak D call TRBD1 (5 bases). The V gene's germline CDR1 is SGHAT and CDR2 FQNNGV. CDR3 length: 15 residues. Deletions cut 0 bases from V and 4 bases from J, with 12 bases between. The CDR3 region has the DNA TGTGCCAGCAGCTTAGAGGGGGTCAGGGCCACTGAAGCTTTCTTT. Its translation is CASSLEGVRATEAFF.

This clone was seen a few times. This CDR3 is CASSYSEAGGSYEQYF. As DNA, the CDR3 is TGTGCCAGCAGTTACTCCGAAGCGGGCGGGTCCTACGAGCAGTACTTC. The gene calls are TRBV6-5 and TRBJ2-7; D possibly corresponds to TRBD2 (6 bases). V lost 0 bases, J lost 1 base, and 13 bases lay in between. Germline CDR1 is MNHEY and CDR2 is SVGAGI. The CDR3 has 16 amino acids.

The gene calls are TRBV28 and TRBJ1-2; D not certain. Looked up from germline, CDR1 is MDHEN and CDR2 is SYDVKM. Trimming cost V 10 bases and J 2 bases, with 8 bases left between them. CDR3 length equals 11 residues. For the CDR3, the DNA is TGTGCCATACACGCAAACTATGGCTACACCTTC. Translating it yields CAIHANYGYTF.

The rearrangement joins TRBV18 to TRBJ2-5, with TRBD2 as a possible D gene (6 bases). The V end was cut by 3 bases, the J end by 2 bases, with 13 bases between. CDR3 length: 15 amino acids. CDR1 and CDR2 from the germline V gene are KGHSH and LQKENI. CDR3 protein: CASSPLGTQQETQYF. The CDR3 DNA reads as TGTGCCAGCTCACCGCTCGGGACTCAGCAAGAGACCCAGTACTTC. Full variable domain (missing parts from reference TRBV18 and TRBJ2-5): NAGVMQNPRHLVRRRGQEARLRCSPMKGHSHVYWYRQLPEEGLKFMVYLQKENIIDESGMPKERFSAEFPKEGPSILRIQQVVRGDSAAYFCASSPLGTQQETQYFGPGTRLLVL.

The chain joins TRBV11-2 to TRBJ1-4; D remains unclear. Trimming stripped 5 bases from V and 3 bases from J, with 16 bases between. Germline lookup yields CDR1 SGHAT and CDR2 FQNNGV. This CDR3 spans 16 amino acids. CDR3 DNA sequence: TGTGCCAGCAGCCCACGACCGCTGACCCCTAATGAAAAACTGTTTTTT. Translation gives CASSPRPLTPNEKLFF.

The gene calls are TRBV27 and TRBJ1-1; no firm D call. V was clipped by 3 bases and J by 6 bases, with 11 bases between them. The CDR3 has 13 residues. CDR1 is MNHEY and CDR2 is SMNVEV in the germline V gene (reference sequence). The CDR3 coding sequence is TGTGCCAGCAGTTTGTTCGGGTCCCCTGAAGCTTTCTTT. Translation gives CASSLFGSPEAFF.

This chain uses TRBV18 with TRBJ1-1; D ambiguous. Germline values: CDR1 KGHSH, CDR2 LQKENI. The V and J ends lost 0 bases and 2 bases respectively, with 7 bases between them. This CDR3 has 14 residues. DNA of the CDR3: TGTGCCAGCTCACCACCTAACACAAACACTGAAGCTTTCTTT. Translation gives CASSPPNTNTEAFF.

The genes are TRBV28 and TRBJ1-5; possible D gene TRBD1, 6 bases. This CDR3 has 16 amino acids. The germline gives CDR1 MDHEN, CDR2 SYDVKM. Trimming stripped 5 bases from V and 0 bases from J, with 14 bases between. The CDR3: CASSRADSTSNQPQHF. The DNA of the CDR3 is TGTGCCAGCAGTCGGGCGGACAGTACTAGCAATCAGCCCCAGCATTTT.

This chain uses TRBV9 with TRBJ1-1; D gene unclear. The CDR3 covers 14 residues. Trimming took 0 bases from V and 2 from J, leaving 8 bases between them. In germline, CDR1 is SGDLS, CDR2 YYNGEE. The CDR3 sequence is CASSVGSGNTEAFF. The CDR3 DNA sequence: TGTGCCAGCAGCGTAGGGTCGGGAAACACTGAAGCTTTCTTT.

J is TRBJ2-1 and V is TRBV11-2; perhaps TRBD2 as D (6 bases). V gave up 5 bases and J gave up 6 bases, with 23 bases separating them. CDR3 length: 17 amino acids. Germline CDR1 SGHAT, CDR2 FQNNGV. CDR3 in amino acids: CASSPDSGGAGFNEQFF. In DNA, the CDR3 is TGTGCCAGCAGCCCGGACTCGGGCGGCGCGGGGTTCAATGAGCAGTTCTTC.

This chain joins TRBV2 and TRBJ2-2; no clear D gene. The CDR3 spans 13 residues. Germline CDR1 reads SNHLY; CDR2 reads FYNNEI. Trimming left V 0 bases short and J 8 bases short, with 7 bases between. CDR3 in amino acids: CASSEAQWGELFF. The CDR3, as DNA: TGTGCCAGCAGTGAAGCGCAATGGGGGGAGCTGTTTTTT.

The J gene is TRBJ1-1, the V gene TRBV2, with D uncertain. The CDR3 has 14 amino acids. V lost 6 bases to trimming and J lost 2 bases, with 13 bases between them. From germline, CDR1 is SNHLY and CDR2 FYNNEI. The CDR3 sequence is CASRTTAINTEAFF. The CDR3 DNA is TGTGCCAGCAGGACGACCGCAATAAACACTGAAGCTTTCTTT. Complete variable domain (other parts from reference TRBV2 and TRBJ1-1): EPEVTQTPSHQVTQMGQEVILRCVPISNHLYFYWYRQILGQKVEFLVSFYNNEISEKSEIFDDQFSVERPDGSNFTLKIRSTKLEDSAMYFCASRTTAINTEAFFGQGTRLTVV.

The CDR3 region is CASSRGQGRTEAFF. The CDR3 bases are TGTGCCAGCAGTCGGGGACAGGGCCGGACTGAAGCTTTCTTT. This chain connects TRBV6-5 to TRBJ1-1, with 9 bases identical to TRBD1. Germline CDR1 reads MNHEY; CDR2 reads SVGAGI. Trimming took 5 bases from V and 5 from J; bases not matched to a gene: 6. The CDR3 loop spans 14 amino acids.

This clone occurred once. The J gene is TRBJ1-2, the V gene TRBV19; D not certain. The CDR3 is 14 amino acids. Germline CDR1 is LNHDA and CDR2 is SQIVND (reference sequence). The ends were cut back, 1 base at V and 4 bases at J, with 10 bases in the middle. The CDR3 reads CASSIAGGFYGYTF. The CDR3, as DNA: TGTGCCAGTAGTATAGCTGGCGGATTCTATGGCTACACCTTC.

The gene calls are TRBV5-4 and TRBJ2-6, with 7 positions matching TRBD2. J lost 4 bases, V lost 2 bases, and 6 bases had no gene match. The CDR3 is 16 amino acids. Germline-derived CDR1 and CDR2 are SGHNT and YYREEE (reference sequence). The CDR3 sequence: CASSLGGGTGANVLTF. In DNA, the CDR3 is TGTGCCAGCAGCTTAGGCGGGGGTACGGGGGCCAACGTCCTGACTTTC. The whole variable domain, remainder taken from reference TRBV5-4 and TRBJ2-6, is ETGVTQSPTHLIKTRGQQVTLRCSSQSGHNTVSWYQQALGQGPQFIFQYYREEENGRGNFPPRFSGLQFPNYSSELNVNALELDDSALYLCASSLGGGTGANVLTFGAGSRLTVL.

The chain combines TRBV10-3 with TRBJ1-2; D unresolved. V lost 1 base to trimming and J lost 4 bases, with 7 bases between them. Germline CDR1 and CDR2: ENHRY and SYGVKD. This CDR3 region has 13 residues. The CDR3 loop is CAISEFDTYGYTF. In DNA form, the CDR3 reads TGTGCCATCAGTGAGTTCGACACCTATGGCTACACCTTC.

The chain is built from TRBV7-6 and TRBJ2-1; maybe TRBD1 (5 bases). There are 12 residues in the CDR3. The V end lost 5 bases, the J end lost 6 bases, and 8 bases lay between the germline ends. Germline loops: CDR1 SGHVS, CDR2 FNYEAQ. The CDR3 is CASSTQGNEQFF. The CDR3, as DNA: TGTGCCAGCAGCACCCAGGGCAATGAGCAGTTCTTC.

This chain links TRBV18 with TRBJ2-3, with D perhaps TRBD1 (6 bases). V was trimmed by 1 base and J by 0 bases, leaving 11 bases between them. This CDR3 contains 16 residues. The germline gives CDR1 KGHSH, CDR2 LQKENI. CDR3 DNA: TGTGCCAGCTCACCACGGGCAGGGGCTAGCACAGATACGCAGTATTTT. This gives the protein CASSPRAGASTDTQYF.

The chain is built from TRBV19 and TRBJ2-1, with TRBD2 matching over 12 bases. V shed 7 bases, J shed 0 bases, and the junction held 4 bases outside the gene matches. Per germline, CDR1 LNHDA and CDR2 SQIVND (reference sequence). There are 16 residues in the CDR3. In nucleotides, the CDR3 is TGTGCCAGTACCCCGACTAGCGGGAGCTCCTACAATGAGCAGTTCTTC. Amino acid sequence: CASTPTSGSSYNEQFF.

V and J are TRBV19 and TRBJ2-2; unclear D gene. The CDR3 spans 14 residues. CDR1 and CDR2 (germline): LNHDA, SQIVND (reference sequence). V lost 7 bases, J lost 1 base, and 10 bases lay in between. The CDR3 spells CASKSARNTGELFF. The CDR3, as DNA: TGTGCCAGTAAATCCGCGCGGAACACCGGGGAGCTGTTTTTT.

This clone was counted a single time. The gene calls are TRBV5-8 and TRBJ2-7; 11 bases match TRBD1. V was clipped by 4 bases and J by 4 bases; unmatched bases: 7. This CDR3 has 15 amino acids. Looked up from germline, CDR1 is SGHTS and CDR2 is YDEGEE. CDR3 loop: CASSPRGQGVYEQYF. The DNA for the CDR3 is TGTGCCAGCAGCCCACGGGGACAGGGGGTGTACGAGCAGTACTTC.